Following are 10 T cell receptor beta chains from one sample sequenced in a study of vaccination effects on CD4 cells after COVID-19. These TCRs are of unknown antigen specificity. Before any sequencing was done, the ViraFEST assay used viral peptide pools to expand antigen-specific CD4+ T cells. Following a 10-day culture, CD4+ T cells were purified. The person was diagnosed with PCR-confirmed SARS-CoV-2 infection between March and December 2020. Clones were sequenced by immunoSEQ multiplex PCR, and TCRdb holds only the in-frame ones, with some missing. The table has tens of thousands of clones, around 79% seen once. Sequences were derived from CD4+ T cells from PBMCs cultured with HCoV-NL63 spike peptides, sampled before COVID-19 vaccination. The receptors come from a human donor who had a prior SARS-CoV-2 infection.

The rearrangement uses TRBV9 and TRBJ1-2; D possibly corresponds to TRBD1 (5 bases). CDR1 and CDR2 (germline): SGDLS, YYNGEE. Trimming removed 3 bases from V and 1 base from J, with 13 bases in between. The CDR3 covers 15 residues. CDR3 residues: CASSAGTSINYGYTF. In DNA form, the CDR3 reads TGTGCCAGCAGCGCCGGGACGAGTATTAACTATGGCTACACCTTC.

The chain links TRBV5-5 to TRBJ1-3; 7 nucleotides match TRBD1. The CDR3 has 14 residues. Germline CDR1 reads SGHKS; CDR2 reads YYEKEE (reference sequence). The ends lost 3 bases at V and 4 bases at J; junction bases unmatched: 4. The CDR3 loop is CASSSDRWGNTIYF. The CDR3 DNA reads as TGTGCCAGCAGCTCGGACAGGTGGGGAAACACCATATATTTT.

In this sample, this clone turned up a few times. This chain connects TRBV3-1 (or the pseudogene TRBV3-2) to TRBJ2-5; the match to TRBD1 covers 8 bases. The CDR3 is 16 residues long. V lost 0 bases, J lost 5 bases, and 8 bases stayed unmatched. Germline loops: CDR1 LGHDT, CDR2 YNNKEL (reference sequence). The CDR3 reads CASSQDPRGHGETQYF. The DNA of the CDR3 is TGTGCCAGCAGCCAAGATCCCAGGGGGCATGGCGAGACCCAGTACTTC.

This clone is a singleton in its sample. The chain recombines TRBV7-2 with TRBJ2-1; D is uncertain. The germline gives CDR1 SGHTA, CDR2 FQGNSA. CDR3 length: 11 residues. Trimming cost V 1 base and J 9 bases, with 4 bases left between them. Here the CDR3 reads CASSLVGEQFF. In DNA form, the CDR3 reads TGTGCCAGCAGCTTAGTAGGTGAGCAGTTCTTC.

This clone was seen a handful of times. This chain joins TRBV5-1 and TRBJ1-4, with 7 bases identical to TRBD1. The germline gives CDR1 SGHRS, CDR2 YFSETQ. The trim removed 4 bases at V and 8 bases at J, leaving 11 bases unmatched. This CDR3 has 15 residues. The CDR3 region has the DNA TGCGCCAGCAGCCCACGGGACAGAGGGGACGAAAAACTGTTTTTT. Translation: CASSPRDRGDEKLFF.

CDR3 DNA: TGTGCCACCAGCCCCGGGGTAGCGGCTTACAATGAGCAGTTCTTC. This translates into CATSPGVAAYNEQFF. The chain has TRBV24-1 and TRBJ2-1, with a possible D match to TRBD2 (6 bases). The CDR3 contains 15 residues. The germline CDR1 and CDR2 sequences are KGHDR and SFDVKD. Trimming removed 7 bases from V and 4 bases from J, with 16 bases in between.

The count of this clone is one. J is TRBJ1-5 and V is TRBV15, with D maybe TRBD1 (5 bases). Trimming cost V 4 bases and J 7 bases, with 11 bases left between them. Germline loops: CDR1 LNHNV, CDR2 YYDKDF (reference sequence). The CDR3 totals 13 residues. The DNA of the CDR3 is TGTGCCACCAGCAATTGGACACCCCAGCCCCAGCATTTT. Its translation is CATSNWTPQPQHF.

The chain recombines TRBV15 with TRBJ1-2; D is ambiguous. Germline V gene data show CDR1 as LNHNV and CDR2 as YYDKDF (reference sequence). V gave up 1 base and J gave up 6 bases, with 9 bases separating them. CDR3 length: 13 amino acids. This CDR3 reads CATSRVRQDGYTF. DNA for the CDR3: TGTGCCACCAGCAGAGTCAGACAAGATGGCTACACCTTC. The full variable domain, completed using reference TRBV15 and TRBJ1-2, is DAMVIQNPRYQVTQFGKPVTLSCSQTLNHNVMYWYQQKSSQAPKLLFHYYDKDFNNEADTPDNFQSRRPNTSFCFLDIRSPGLGDTAMYLCATSRVRQDGYTFGSGTRLTVV.

V usage is TRBV5-6 and J usage is TRBJ1-5, with D possibly being TRBD1 (6 bases). Per the germline V gene, CDR1 is SGHDT and CDR2 is YYEEEE. Trimming left V 0 bases short and J 0 bases short, with 13 bases between. The CDR3 sequence is 17 residues long. The CDR3 DNA sequence: TGTGCCAGCAGCTTGGAAAGGGGGGGTTATAGCAATCAGCCCCAGCATTTT. Translated: CASSLERGGYSNQPQHF.

V gene TRBV5-1 combines with J gene TRBJ1-4; no definite D call. Germline CDR1 and CDR2: SGHRS and YFSETQ. Trimming stripped 0 bases from V and 9 bases from J, with 12 bases between. CDR3 length: 14 residues. The CDR3 sequence: CASSLEGGGQKLFF. The CDR3 DNA reads as TGCGCCAGCAGCTTGGAGGGCGGCGGGCAAAAACTGTTTTTT.